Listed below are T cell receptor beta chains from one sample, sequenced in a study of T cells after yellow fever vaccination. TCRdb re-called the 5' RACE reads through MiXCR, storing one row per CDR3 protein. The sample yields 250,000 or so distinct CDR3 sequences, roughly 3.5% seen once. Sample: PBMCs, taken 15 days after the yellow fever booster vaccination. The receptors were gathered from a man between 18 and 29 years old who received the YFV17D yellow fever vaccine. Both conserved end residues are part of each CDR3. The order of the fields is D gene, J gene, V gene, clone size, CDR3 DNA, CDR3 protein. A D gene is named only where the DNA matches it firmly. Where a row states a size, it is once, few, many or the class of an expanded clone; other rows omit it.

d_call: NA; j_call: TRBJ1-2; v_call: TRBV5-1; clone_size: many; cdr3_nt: TGCGCCAGCAGGGGCGACCGCCGGGACGCAACTAACTATGGCTACACCTTC; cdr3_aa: CASRGDRRDATNYGYTF
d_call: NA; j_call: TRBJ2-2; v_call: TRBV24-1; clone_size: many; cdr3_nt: TGTGCCACCAGTGATCCCGGGACTTACGGGGAGCTGTTTTTT; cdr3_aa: CATSDPGTYGELFF
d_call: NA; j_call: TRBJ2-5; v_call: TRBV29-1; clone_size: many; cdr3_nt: TGCAGCGTTGAAGGGGGACACCCCGTGCGGGAGACCCAGTACTTC; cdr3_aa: CSVEGGHPVRETQYF
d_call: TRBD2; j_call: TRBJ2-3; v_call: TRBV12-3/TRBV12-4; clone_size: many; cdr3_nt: TGTGCCAGCAGTCTTGCTAGCGGGGGGCCGACAGATACGCAGTATTTT; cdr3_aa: CASSLASGGPTDTQYF
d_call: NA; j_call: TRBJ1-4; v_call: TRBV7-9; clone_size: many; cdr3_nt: TGTGCCAGCAGCTCAACAACAGGGCCCAATGAAAAACTGTTTTTT; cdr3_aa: CASSSTTGPNEKLFF
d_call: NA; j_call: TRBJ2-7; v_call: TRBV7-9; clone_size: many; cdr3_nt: TGTGCCAGCAGCTTTTGGAATCTGTCCCCAAGCTCCTACGAGCAGTACTTC; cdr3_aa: CASSFWNLSPSSYEQYF
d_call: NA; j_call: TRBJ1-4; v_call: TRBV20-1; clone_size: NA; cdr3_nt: TGCAGTGCTAGAGCCCCGACTAATGAAAAACTGTTTTTT; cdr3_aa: CSARAPTNEKLFF
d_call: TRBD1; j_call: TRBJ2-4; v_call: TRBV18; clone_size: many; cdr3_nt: TGTGCCAGCTCACTTAAAGGACAGGGCTCGGACATTCAGTACTTC; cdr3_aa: CASSLKGQGSDIQYF
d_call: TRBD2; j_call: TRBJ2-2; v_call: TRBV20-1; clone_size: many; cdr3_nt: TGCAGTGCTAGCGGACTAGCGGGGGGGCAAGTCGGGGAGCTGTTTTTT; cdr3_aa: CSASGLAGGQVGELFF
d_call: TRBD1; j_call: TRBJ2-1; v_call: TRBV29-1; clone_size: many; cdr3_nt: TGCAGCGTAACCGGGACAGGGTTGTATGATGAGCAGTTCTTC; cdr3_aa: CSVTGTGLYDEQFF
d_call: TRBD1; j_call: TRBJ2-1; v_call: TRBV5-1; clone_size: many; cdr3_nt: TGCGCCAGCAGCTTTTTGGCCGGGACAGCGACCTACAATGAGCAGTTCTTC; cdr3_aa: CASSFLAGTATYNEQFF
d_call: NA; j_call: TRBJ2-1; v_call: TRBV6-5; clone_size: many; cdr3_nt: TGTGCCAGCAGTTATACTCCCGTCGATTACAATGAGCAGTTCTTC; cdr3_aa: CASSYTPVDYNEQFF